These 30 T cell receptor beta chains originate from one sample sequenced in a study of T cell responses to AZD1222 COVID-19 vaccine. Some clones are missing from TCRdb's copy, which holds only in-frame ones; the method was immunoSEQ multiplex PCR. The sample consists of 95,000 to 110,000 clones, 91% of them appearing once. The sample here was peripheral blood, taken on day 0 of AZD1222 vaccination. These receptors were collected from an adult in good health.

V usage is TRBV7-9 and J usage is TRBJ2-1, with 11 bases matching TRBD2. Germline V CDR1 and CDR2: SEHNR, FQNEAQ (reference sequence). The CDR3 sequence is 15 residues long. Trimming took 5 bases from V and 9 from J; bases not matched to a gene: 9. The CDR3 region is CASSHALAGGSEQFF. CDR3 DNA sequence: TGTGCCAGCAGCCACGCGCTAGCGGGAGGCTCTGAGCAGTTCTTC.

Worth noting for this clone: The junction and the germline gene differ at one end; a read error may be behind it. This chain uses TRBV2 with TRBJ2-1; TRBD2 might be the D (5 bases). This CDR3 spans 14 amino acids. CDR1 SNHLY and CDR2 FYNNEI come from the germline V gene. This CDR3 is CASSKAATYNEQFF. The CDR3 DNA is TGTGCCAGCAGTAAAGCGGCTACCTACAATGAGCAGTTCTTC.

Comment on this clone: The same CDR3 can be traced to other DNA sequences in this sample. The chain uses TRBV19 and TRBJ1-5; D uncertain. Germline V gene data show CDR1 as LNHDA and CDR2 as SQIVND (reference sequence). The V gene lost 3 bases and the J gene lost 0 bases, with 6 bases spanning the gap. The CDR3 covers 14 residues. The CDR3 DNA is TGTGCCAGTAGTATTCGGGATAGCAATCAGCCCCAGCATTTT. Protein sequence: CASSIRDSNQPQHF. Variable domain in full (rest from reference TRBV19 and TRBJ1-5): DGGITQSPKYLFRKEGQNVTLSCEQNLNHDAMYWYRQDPGQGLRLIYYSQIVNDFQKGDIAEGYSVSREKKESFPLTVTSAQKNPTAFYLCASSIRDSNQPQHFGDGTRLSIL.

The chain links TRBV4-1 to TRBJ1-4; 8 bases are a match to TRBD1. The CDR3 extends over 15 amino acids. Trimming cost V 0 bases and J 8 bases; bases outside gene matches: 5. Germline-derived CDR1 and CDR2 are MGHRA and YSYEKL. CDR3 amino acids: CASSQDTGGWEKLFF. The CDR3 DNA sequence: TGCGCCAGCAGCCAAGACACAGGGGGATGGGAAAAACTGTTTTTT.

The chain recombines TRBV3-1 (or the pseudogene TRBV3-2) with TRBJ2-1; 11 bases are shared with TRBD2. The CDR3 loop spans 16 amino acids. Germline CDR1 is LGHDT and CDR2 is YNNKEL (reference sequence). The trim removed 1 base at V and 7 bases at J, leaving 6 bases unmatched. The DNA of the CDR3 is TGTGCCAGCAGCCAAGGGTGGTCTAGCGGGAGGAATGAGCAGTTCTTC. This encodes CASSQGWSSGRNEQFF.

Here the CDR3 reads CASTTDRVAEQYF. CDR3 bases: TGTGCCAGCACCACCGACAGGGTCGCCGAGCAGTACTTC. The chain combines TRBV28 with TRBJ2-7; 7 bases are a match to TRBD1. Germline-derived CDR1 and CDR2 are MDHEN and SYDVKM. J was trimmed by 6 bases and V by 7 bases; bases with no gene match: 9. The CDR3 runs to 13 residues.

This clone appeared a few times. This chain joins TRBV29-1 and TRBJ2-7; the D gene is possibly TRBD1 (6 bases). Trimming removed 0 bases from V and 7 bases from J, with 22 bases in between. The germline V gene encodes CDR1 SQVTM and CDR2 ANQGSEA. The CDR3 totals 16 residues. The CDR3 DNA reads TGCAGCGTTGAAGAGACAGGCGACTCAACTTCAGGAGAGCAGTACTTC. Residues: CSVEETGDSTSGEQYF.

J is TRBJ2-5 and V is TRBV7-9, with 10 bases lining up with TRBD1. The CDR3 has 15 amino acids. From germline, CDR1 is SEHNR and CDR2 FQNEAQ (reference sequence). Germline trimming cut 5 bases from V and 2 bases from J; bases unmatched to any gene: 5. The CDR3 DNA is TGTGCCAGCAGCCTAGGGGACAGGGGTCAAGAGACCCAGTACTTC. This sequence encodes CASSLGDRGQETQYF.

A few counts support this clone. The chain is built from TRBV28 and TRBJ2-3; D is unresolved. Germline V gene lookup returns CDR1 MDHEN and CDR2 SYDVKM. The CDR3 consists of 16 residues. Trimming took 3 bases from V and 4 from J, leaving 17 bases between them. The CDR3 nucleotides are TGTGCCAGCAGTTTGCCGACCGGTGGGATGGCAGATACGCAGTATTTT. Translation: CASSLPTGGMADTQYF.

This chain joins TRBV7-3 and TRBJ2-1; tentatively, D is TRBD2 (6 bases). The CDR3 totals 14 residues. Germline-derived CDR1 and CDR2 are SGHTA and FQGTGA. Trimming left V 0 bases short and J 6 bases short, with 9 bases between. The DNA for the CDR3 is TGTGCCAGCAGCTTAACTGTGGGGGGCAATGAGCAGTTCTTC. It translates to CASSLTVGGNEQFF.

This chain uses TRBV7-2 with TRBJ2-2, with D uncertain. The germline V gene has CDR1 SGHTA and CDR2 FQGNSA. V was shortened by 5 bases and J by 4 bases, with 11 bases between the two germline ends. This CDR3 comprises 14 residues. CDR3 residues: CASSLQPSTGELFF. CDR3 nucleotide sequence: TGTGCCAGCAGCCTTCAGCCGAGCACCGGGGAGCTGTTTTTT.

The chain carries TRBV5-8 and TRBJ2-4, with D unclear. The CDR3 length is 15 residues. Germline assignment: CDR1 SGHTS and CDR2 YDEGEE. V lost 4 bases, J lost 1 base, and 12 bases lay in between. This CDR3 is CASSLKSVAKNIQYF. CDR3 sequence (DNA): TGTGCCAGCAGCCTTAAGTCAGTGGCCAAAAACATTCAGTACTTC.

This chain uses TRBV6-1 with TRBJ1-5, with TRBD1 as a possible D gene (5 bases). CDR1 MNHNS and CDR2 SASEGT come from the germline V gene. V lost 2 bases and J lost 7, with 15 bases in between. The CDR3 totals 15 residues. The CDR3 DNA reads TGTGCCAGCAGTGAACGTGGCAGGGAGGAGCAGCCCCAGCATTTT. Protein product: CASSERGREEQPQHF.

This clone was detected a few times. This chain uses TRBV6-4 with TRBJ2-3, with 8 bases identical to TRBD1. The trim removed 0 bases at V and 4 bases at J, leaving 0 bases unmatched. The CDR3 covers 14 residues. Germline CDR1 MRHNA, CDR2 SNTAGT. The CDR3 region is CASSDSQGADTQYF. The CDR3 DNA reads as TGTGCCAGCAGTGACTCACAGGGGGCAGATACGCAGTATTTT.

The chain uses TRBV28 and TRBJ2-1, with D unclear. V shed 5 bases and J shed 5 bases, with 1 base lying between them. The CDR3 runs 10 residues. CDR1 and CDR2 (germline): MDHEN, SYDVKM. The CDR3 reads CASSHNEQFF. CDR3 nucleotide sequence: TGTGCCAGCAGTCACAATGAGCAGTTCTTC.

This clone was seen a single time. This chain connects TRBV10-3 to TRBJ1-2, with D maybe TRBD1 (5 bases). Germline V gives CDR1 ENHRY, CDR2 SYGVKD. The germline V and J ends were trimmed by 4 bases and 3 bases, with 9 bases remaining between them. The CDR3 has 13 residues. CDR3 in DNA: TGTGCCATCAGTGCAGAGGGGTACTATGGCTACACCTTC. Protein product: CAISAEGYYGYTF.

In this sample, this clone turned up once. J is TRBJ1-1 and V is TRBV28; no clear D. Trimming stripped 4 bases from V and 4 bases from J, with 4 bases between. CDR1 and CDR2 from the germline V gene are MDHEN and SYDVKM. The CDR3 extends over 11 amino acids. The CDR3 coding sequence is TGTGCCAGCAGTTGGTTCACTGAAGCTTTCTTT. It is translated as CASSWFTEAFF.

The V gene is TRBV24-1, the J gene TRBJ1-2; D unresolved. Trimming removed 7 bases from V and 2 bases from J, with 13 bases in between. The CDR3 loop spans 14 amino acids. Germline V CDR1 and CDR2: KGHDR, SFDVKD. The CDR3 nucleotides are TGTGCCACCAGCCCACCAGTGATAAACTATGGCTACACCTTC. Translating gives CATSPPVINYGYTF.

J is TRBJ1-1 and V is TRBV5-1; perhaps TRBD1 as D (6 bases). CDR3 length: 16 amino acids. Between the trimmed V and J ends, which lost 3 bases and 1 base, there was a span of 16 bases. The germline gives CDR1 SGHRS, CDR2 YFSETQ. The CDR3 loop is CASSWTTLTGNTEAFF. The CDR3 DNA is TGCGCCAGCAGCTGGACCACGCTGACAGGGAACACTGAAGCTTTCTTT.

The CDR3 loop is CASSARSLAAYNEQFF. CDR3 sequence (DNA): TGTGCCAGCAGCGCCCGGTCACTTGCGGCCTACAATGAGCAGTTCTTC. The chain uses TRBV5-5 and TRBJ2-1; D is undetermined. CDR3 length equals 16 residues. V dropped 4 bases and J dropped 2 bases, with 16 bases sitting between them. The germline V gene has CDR1 SGHKS and CDR2 YYEKEE (reference sequence).

The chain is built from TRBV27 and TRBJ2-1; D unclear. The CDR3 sequence is 13 residues long. The ends were cut back, 2 bases at V and 10 bases at J, with 12 bases in the middle. Germline CDR1 MNHEY, CDR2 SMNVEV (reference sequence). DNA for the CDR3: TGTGCCAGCAGTTTACGGACCCCAGGAGAGCAGTTCTTC. This encodes CASSLRTPGEQFF.

This clone was observed a single time. V usage is TRBV5-6 and J usage is TRBJ1-2; 8 bases align to TRBD1. The CDR3 sequence is 16 residues long. From germline, CDR1 is SGHDT and CDR2 YYEEEE. V shed 3 bases and J 7 bases; nucleotides not matched to a gene: 14. This CDR3 reads CASSSRGQGRGGGYTF. The CDR3 nucleotides are TGTGCCAGCAGCTCCCGCGGACAGGGCCGGGGAGGTGGCTACACCTTC.

This chain links TRBV19 with TRBJ2-7; weak D call: TRBD2 (5 bases). Trimming took off 3 bases at V and 3 bases at J, with 6 bases between the two ends. Germline lookup yields CDR1 LNHDA and CDR2 SQIVND (reference sequence). The CDR3 is 12 amino acids. The CDR3, as DNA: TGTGCCAGTAGTATTGGACTCTACGAGCAGTACTTC. Its translation: CASSIGLYEQYF.

The chain carries TRBV5-6 and TRBJ1-6; D uncertain. Germline CDR1 and CDR2: SGHDT and YYEEEE. V was shortened by 0 bases and J by 10 bases, with 8 bases between the two germline ends. The CDR3 has 13 residues. This CDR3 is CASSLGVGSPLHF. The CDR3 DNA follows: TGTGCCAGCAGCTTGGGGGTGGGGTCACCCCTCCACTTT.

This chain uses TRBV7-9 with TRBJ1-4; 8 bases map to TRBD1. The trim removed 4 bases at V and 4 bases at J, leaving 2 bases unmatched. Germline loops: CDR1 SEHNR, CDR2 FQNEAQ (reference sequence). The CDR3 contains 14 residues. CDR3 coding DNA: TGTGCCAGCAGCTCCGACAGGGGTAATGAAAAACTGTTTTTT. Its translation: CASSSDRGNEKLFF.

The gene calls are TRBV11-1 and TRBJ1-1; TRBD1 matches at 8 bases. This CDR3 has 16 residues. In germline, CDR1 is SGHAT, CDR2 FQDESV (reference sequence). With 5 bases clipped from V and 1 base from J, the junction kept 9 bases outside the gene matches. The CDR3 loop reads CASSPAAGGGNTEAFF. The CDR3 region has the DNA TGTGCCAGCAGCCCAGCGGCAGGGGGCGGGAACACTGAAGCTTTCTTT.

The chain combines TRBV5-1 with TRBJ2-1, with TRBD1 matching over 12 bases. The V and J ends lost 4 bases and 8 bases, in that order; junction bases with no gene match: 7. The CDR3 has 15 residues. Per germline, CDR1 SGHRS and CDR2 YFSETQ. CDR3 in DNA: TGCGCCAGCAGCAAGGGGACAGGGGGCATGGATGAGCAGTTCTTC. Its translation: CASSKGTGGMDEQFF.

This chain links TRBV7-8 with TRBJ2-7; weak D call: TRBD2 (6 bases). The CDR3 extends over 15 amino acids. From germline, CDR1 is SGHVS and CDR2 FQNEAQ. The V gene lost 5 bases and the J gene lost 2 bases, with 16 bases spanning the gap. Here the CDR3 DNA reads TGTGCCAGCAGCCGAGCCCCGGGACTCCCCTACGAGCAGTACTTC. It specifies CASSRAPGLPYEQYF. Supplemented by reference TRBV7-8 and TRBJ2-7, the full variable domain reads GAGVSQSPRYKVAKRGQDVALRCDPISGHVSLFWYQQALGQGPEFLTYFQNEAQLDKSGLPSDRFFAERPEGSVSTLKIQRTQQEDSAVYLCASSRAPGLPYEQYFGPGTRLTVT.

This rearrangement joins TRBV6-6 to TRBJ2-1; 10 bases align to TRBD2. CDR1 and CDR2 from the germline V gene are MNHNY and SVGAGI (reference sequence). The CDR3 length is 16 residues. Trimming at V came to 2 bases and at J to 4 bases, leaving 5 bases not matched to a gene. The CDR3 DNA reads TGTGCCAGCAGTTACGCGGCTAGCGGGGGTTACAATGAGCAGTTCTTC. Protein sequence: CASSYAASGGYNEQFF.

The chain uses TRBV7-9 and TRBJ1-1; possibly TRBD1 for D (5 bases). CDR3 length equals 14 residues. The V and J ends lost 8 bases and 2 bases respectively, with 15 bases between them. CDR1 SEHNR and CDR2 FQNEAQ come from the germline V gene (reference sequence). DNA of the CDR3: TGTGCCAGCGGGGCAGGCCCCTCCAACACTGAAGCTTTCTTT. Its translation: CASGAGPSNTEAFF.